The 8 T cell receptor beta chains below all came from one sample that was sequenced in a study of T cells in Graves' hyperthyroidism and ophthalmopathy. TCR beta CDR3 region amplification was performed from RNA transcripts. A set of HTBI primers served as the primers for a first-round RT-PCR of the TCR CDR3. TCRdb reprocessed the multiplex PCR reads via MiXCR and lists one record per CDR3 protein. The sample lists some 340,000 distinct CDR3 sequences, roughly 15% seen once, with around 32% in the top ten. Sequenced: blood. These receptors originate from a woman aged 40 to 50 with Graves' ophthalmopathy.

This clonotype was counted between two and nine times. This sequence may be a read error, since a much larger clone differs from it by one base. The chain carries TRBV27 and TRBJ1-1; maybe TRBD1 (6 bases). CDR1 and CDR2 from the germline V gene are MNHEY and SMNVEV (reference sequence). The CDR3 has 14 amino acids. The V end lost 2 bases, the J end lost 3 bases, and 10 bases lay between the germline ends. CDR3 in DNA: TGTGCCAGCAGTTTAAGGACAGAGGACACTGAAGCTTTCTTT. Its protein is CASSLRTEDTEAFF.

This clonotype was observed many times. This rearrangement joins TRBV7-9 to TRBJ2-3, with D perhaps given as TRBD1 or TRBD2 (5 bases each). The germline V gene has CDR1 SEHNR and CDR2 FQNEAQ (reference sequence). This CDR3 is 15 amino acids long. V was shortened by 4 bases and J by 4 bases, with 15 bases between the two germline ends. The CDR3, as DNA: TGTGCCAGCAGCTGGGGACCAAACCCGCCAGATACGCAGTATTTT. Translation gives CASSWGPNPPDTQYF.

This clonotype was observed at least ten times. The rearrangement links TRBV28 to TRBJ2-3; 11 nucleotides line up with TRBD2. The V gene end was trimmed by 2 bases and the J gene end by 5 bases; junction bases not matched to a gene: 0. This CDR3 spans 14 amino acids. Germline CDR1 reads MDHEN; CDR2 reads SYDVKM. The CDR3 bases are TGTGCCAGCAGTTTAACTAGCGGGAGAGATACGCAGTATTTT. It specifies CASSLTSGRDTQYF.

The rearrangement uses TRBV12-3 or TRBV12-4 and TRBJ1-3; 9 nucleotides match TRBD1. Trimming cost V 8 bases and J 0 bases; bases outside gene matches: 11. The CDR3 contains 17 residues. CDR3 loop: CASSQGQGKSSGNTIYF. CDR3 in DNA: TGTGCCAGCTCACAGGGACAGGGAAAATCCTCTGGAAACACCATATATTTT.

This clonotype was recorded at least ten times. This rearrangement joins TRBV6-5 to TRBJ1-1, with a possible D match to TRBD1 (6 bases). The CDR3 sequence is 14 residues long. Germline CDR1 MNHEY, CDR2 SVGAGI. V was pared by 2 bases and J by 4 bases, with 11 bases between. Here the CDR3 DNA reads TGTGCCAGCAGTTACCTGGGGGCGACCACTGAAGCTTTCTTT. Protein product: CASSYLGATTEAFF.

This clonotype was seen many times. The chain has TRBV28 and TRBJ1-1, with D uncertain. V was shortened by 4 bases and J by 1 base, with 4 bases between the two germline ends. Germline V lookup: CDR1 MDHEN, CDR2 SYDVKM. This CDR3 contains 12 residues. The chain's CDR3 is CASSSPNTEAFF. The CDR3 DNA reads as TGTGCCAGCAGTTCCCCGAACACTGAAGCTTTCTTT.

This clonotype was counted at least ten times. The rearrangement links TRBV29-1 to TRBJ1-1, with D uncertain. The CDR3 length is 12 residues. Between the trimmed V and J ends, which lost 5 bases and 0 bases, there was a span of 7 bases. CDR1 and CDR2 (germline): SQVTM, ANQGSEA. CDR3 in DNA: TGCAGCGTTTTCCGTATGAACACTGAAGCTTTCTTT. It encodes CSVFRMNTEAFF.

This clonotype was seen more than once but under ten times. The rearrangement links TRBV3-1 to TRBJ2-7, with D unclear. Between the trimmed V and J ends, which lost 2 bases and 3 bases, there was a span of 8 bases. Germline CDR1 reads LGHDT; CDR2 reads YNNKEL (reference sequence). This CDR3 contains 13 residues. The DNA for the CDR3 is TGTGCCAGCAGCCAAAGGGTCCGCTACGAGCAGTACTTC. Its protein product is CASSQRVRYEQYF.